This T cell receptor beta chain was documented in a study of CD8 T cells in Susac syndrome. Study overall: When their blood was taken, patients with Susac syndrome were therapy-naive, taking corticosteroids, or taking intravenous immunoglobulin alone.

Both CD4+ and CD8+ T cells were negatively isolated, and TEMRA cells underwent FACS enrichment. An input of about 0.5 to 1 ug of RNA was subjected to reverse transcription using random hexamers. TCRdb recomputed calls from the immunoSEQ multiplex PCR reads with MiXCR, one row per CDR3 protein. Here the sample spans about 100,000 distinct CDR3 sequences, 95% being singletons. Germline-derived CDR1 and CDR2 are SQVTM and ANQGSEA. The CDR3 totals 11 residues. With 4 bases removed from V and 6 bases from J, the gap between germline ends came to 9 bases. The sequence was collected from a human donor with Susac syndrome. This rearrangement joins TRBV29-1 to TRBJ1-2; D ambiguous. Material for sequencing was CD8+ T cells from PBMCs. CDR3 residues: CSVVTRNGYTF. DNA for the CDR3: TGCAGCGTTGTTACTAGAAATGGCTACACCTTC.